These 31 T cell receptor beta chains were sequenced from one sample in a study of blood T cell repertoires in COVID-19. The assay was immunoSEQ multiplex PCR, and TCRdb's table has in-frame clones only and misses some. The table lists about 26,000 clones, approximately 66% of them singletons, with about 7.1% in the top ten. The source material was peripheral blood. These receptors originate from a man aged 55 to 70 with active or convalescent COVID-19.

The chain carries TRBV19 and TRBJ1-1, with D possibly TRBD1 on 5 matching bases. Germline V lookup: CDR1 LNHDA, CDR2 SQIVND (reference sequence). The CDR3 contains 19 residues. V shed 3 bases and J shed 6 bases, with 29 bases lying between them. The CDR3 protein is CASSMSVIDSSFFSAEAFF. The CDR3 DNA reads as TGTGCCAGTAGTATGTCGGTGATTGACAGTTCTTTTTTTTCAGCTGAAGCTTTCTTT.

Relative to its sample, this clone is medium-sized. The chain joins TRBV6-4 to TRBJ2-3; TRBD2 agrees at 8 bases. The CDR3 is 14 residues long. The V segment lost 4 bases and the J segment 0 bases; nucleotides outside the gene matches: 0. CDR1 is MRHNA, CDR2 SNTAGT, per germline. The CDR3 DNA sequence: TGTGCCAGCAGTGCGGGGGGGAGCACAGATACGCAGTATTTT. The encoded protein is CASSAGGSTDTQYF.

The chain uses TRBV7-6 and TRBJ2-1; D is undetermined. CDR3 length: 15 residues. From germline, CDR1 is SGHVS and CDR2 FNYEAQ. V gave up 2 bases and J gave up 8 bases, with 16 bases separating them. Here the CDR3 DNA reads TGTGCCAGCAGCTTATTCTCCGGCCCCCGGGATGAGCAGTTCTTC. Encoded protein: CASSLFSGPRDEQFF.

The chain recombines TRBV6-4 with TRBJ2-2; D possibly corresponds to TRBD1 (5 bases). This CDR3 region has 16 residues. V was shortened by 8 bases and J by 1 base, with 17 bases between the two germline ends. Germline CDR1 and CDR2: MRHNA and SNTAGT. The CDR3 loop is CASAPFSGRNTGELFF. The DNA for the CDR3 is TGTGCCAGCGCCCCCTTTTCAGGGCGGAACACCGGGGAGCTGTTTTTT.

This clone qualifies as medium-sized. The chain couples TRBV6-5 to TRBJ2-2; 7 nucleotides align to TRBD2. Germline V gene lookup returns CDR1 MNHEY and CDR2 SVGAGI. The CDR3 has 13 amino acids. J lost 3 bases, V lost 6 bases, and 1 base had no gene match. DNA of the CDR3: TGTGCCAGCAGCCGGGAGGACACCGGGGAGCTGTTTTTT. Protein sequence: CASSREDTGELFF.

The chain joins TRBV15 to TRBJ1-5, with D uncertain. Trimming pared 5 bases from V and 0 bases from J, leaving 26 bases between. This CDR3 is built from 20 residues. Germline values: CDR1 LNHNV, CDR2 YYDKDF (reference sequence). The CDR3 loop is CATSPYEGVNHPDSNQPQHF. The CDR3 coding sequence is TGTGCCACCAGCCCTTACGAGGGAGTCAACCACCCGGATAGCAATCAGCCCCAGCATTTT.

This chain connects TRBV6-1 to TRBJ1-2, with TRBD1 as a possible D gene (5 bases). Germline CDR1 MNHNS, CDR2 SASEGT. V was pared by 1 base and J by 4 bases, with 13 bases between. The CDR3 length is 15 residues. The CDR3, as DNA: TGTGCCAGCAGTGAAGTCCAGGGCCCTAGCTATGGCTACACCTTC. Its translation: CASSEVQGPSYGYTF.

CDR3 protein: CASSLRSGYNSPLHF. The CDR3 coding sequence is TGTGCCAGCAGCTTAAGGTCGGGATATAATTCACCCCTCCACTTT. The genes are TRBV11-2 and TRBJ1-6; D ambiguous. Looked up from germline, CDR1 is SGHAT and CDR2 is FQNNGV. This CDR3 comprises 15 residues. The V gene lost 2 bases and the J gene lost 4 bases, with 9 bases spanning the gap.

CDR3 region: CSASTPGVNYGYTF. CDR3 coding DNA: TGCAGTGCTAGTACCCCAGGGGTTAACTATGGCTACACCTTC. The V call is TRBV20-1, the J call TRBJ1-2; tentative D call: TRBD1 (6 bases). CDR1 and CDR2 (germline): DFQATT, SNEGSKA (reference sequence). The CDR3 covers 14 residues. With 3 bases removed from V and 1 base from J, the gap between germline ends came to 12 bases.

This clone turned up a few times. The chain carries TRBV5-5 and TRBJ2-2; 7 nucleotides align to TRBD1. The V gene's germline CDR1 is SGHKS and CDR2 YYEKEE (reference sequence). The CDR3 is 15 residues long. After removal of 5 bases from V and 7 bases from J, the junction contained 11 bases not matched to a gene. The CDR3 loop is CASSLTGSFIGELFF. The CDR3 DNA sequence: TGTGCCAGCAGTCTGACAGGGTCCTTCATCGGGGAGCTGTTTTTT.

V and J are TRBV15 and TRBJ1-1; the D gene is possibly TRBD1 (6 bases). Trimming removed 0 bases from V and 5 bases from J, with 13 bases in between. Germline values: CDR1 LNHNV, CDR2 YYDKDF (reference sequence). This CDR3 has 15 amino acids. CDR3 loop: CATSRDLQGGTEAFF. The DNA for the CDR3 is TGTGCCACCAGCAGAGATCTACAGGGAGGGACTGAAGCTTTCTTT.

The chain has TRBV27 and TRBJ1-5; D remains ambiguous. In germline, CDR1 is MNHEY, CDR2 SMNVEV (reference sequence). This CDR3 region has 15 residues. Between the trimmed V and J ends, which lost 4 bases and 2 bases, there was a span of 12 bases. The CDR3 sequence: CASSSGRWGNQPQHF. The DNA of the CDR3 is TGTGCCAGCAGTTCGGGGAGATGGGGCAATCAGCCCCAGCATTTT.

This chain links TRBV14 with TRBJ2-5, with D maybe TRBD1 (5 bases). Germline CDR1 is SGHDN and CDR2 is FVKESK. The CDR3 is made up of 14 amino acids. Trimming pared 4 bases from V and 5 bases from J, leaving 14 bases between. The DNA of the CDR3 is TGTGCCAGCAGCCGTGGACCAGGGTGGGAGACCCAGTACTTC. Residues: CASSRGPGWETQYF.

The V gene is TRBV28, the J gene TRBJ2-1, with 7 bases fitting TRBD2. The CDR3 totals 17 residues. V lost 7 bases, J lost 5 bases, and 17 bases stayed unmatched. Germline CDR1 is MDHEN and CDR2 is SYDVKM. This chain's CDR3 is CASTKRDYLLPDNEQFF. The CDR3 nucleotides are TGTGCCAGCACCAAGAGGGACTACCTCCTACCGGACAATGAGCAGTTCTTC.

The count of this clone is one. This sequence joins TRBV19 and TRBJ2-6; D may be TRBD2 (6 bases). There are 15 residues in the CDR3. V lost 6 bases and J lost 4, with 13 bases in between. Germline lookup yields CDR1 LNHDA and CDR2 SQIVND (reference sequence). CDR3 in DNA: TGTGCCAGTAGCTCCCGGGGGTACGGGGCCAACGTCCTGACTTTC. Translated, it gives CASSSRGYGANVLTF.

This chain uses TRBV3-1 (or the pseudogene TRBV3-2) with TRBJ2-1; no clear D gene. The CDR3 spans 16 residues. The V and J ends lost 0 bases and 2 bases respectively, with 11 bases between them. In germline, CDR1 is LGHDT, CDR2 YNNKEL (reference sequence). The DNA for the CDR3 is TGTGCCAGCAGCCAAGATGTGGCGGAACCCTACAATGAGCAGTTCTTC. Encoded protein: CASSQDVAEPYNEQFF.

This clone was counted between two and nine times. The chain is built from TRBV10-2 and TRBJ2-1; TRBD2 is a possible D gene (7 bases). CDR3 length: 14 amino acids. V was clipped by 8 bases and J by 4 bases, with 15 bases between them. CDR1 WSHSY and CDR2 SAAADI come from the germline V gene. CDR3 nucleotides: TGCGCCAGCTCGGGGGCGGGGGCTTACAATGAGCAGTTCTTC. It encodes CASSGAGAYNEQFF.

This clone was recorded once. The chain couples TRBV27 to TRBJ1-1; no definite D call. The CDR3 loop spans 14 amino acids. CDR1 is MNHEY, CDR2 SMNVEV, per germline (reference sequence). The V end was cut by 4 bases, the J end by 4 bases, with 13 bases between. The CDR3 nucleotides are TGTGCCAGCAGTTCCTGGAGGGATAGCACTGAAGCTTTCTTT. Translated, it gives CASSSWRDSTEAFF.

J is TRBJ1-1 and V is TRBV3-1 (or the pseudogene TRBV3-2); D gene uncertain. The germline V gene encodes CDR1 LGHDT and CDR2 YNNKEL (reference sequence). V lost 3 bases and J 7 bases, leaving 9 bases between the germline ends. The CDR3 has 12 amino acids. The CDR3 region has the DNA TGTGCCAGCAGCCATATACGGAGTGAAGCTTTCTTT. This translates into CASSHIRSEAFF.

The chain links TRBV7-9 to TRBJ1-6, with a weak D call TRBD1 (5 bases). The CDR3 loop spans 14 amino acids. V was clipped by 1 base and J by 10 bases, with 11 bases between them. The V gene's germline CDR1 is SEHNR and CDR2 FQNEAQ (reference sequence). The CDR3 DNA sequence: TGTGCCAGCAGCTTAGTAGGGGCGAGGTCACCCCTCCACTTT. As protein: CASSLVGARSPLHF.

By frequency in the sample, this clone is medium-sized (0.01 to 0.1%). This chain joins TRBV2 and TRBJ2-7; the D gene is possibly TRBD2 (5 bases). The germline V gene encodes CDR1 SNHLY and CDR2 FYNNEI. V lost 6 bases to trimming and J lost 0 bases, with 15 bases between them. CDR3 length equals 15 residues. CDR3 sequence reads: CASRVKGGFSYEQYF. The DNA of the CDR3 is TGTGCCAGCAGGGTAAAGGGCGGGTTCTCCTACGAGCAGTACTTC.

This clone has a handful of counts. V gene TRBV27 combines with J gene TRBJ2-1; 9 nucleotides agree with TRBD1. The germline CDR1 and CDR2 sequences are MNHEY and SMNVEV (reference sequence). This CDR3 region has 18 residues. Trimming took 6 bases from V and 0 from J; bases not matched to a gene: 12. Here the CDR3 DNA reads TGTGCCAGCAGCCGACGGACAGGGGCGCTCCTCTCCTACAATGAGCAGTTCTTC. It specifies CASSRRTGALLSYNEQFF.

The DNA of the CDR3 is TGTGCCAGCAGCCAAACCGGGACAGCAGCAATCTACGAGCAGTACTTC. It translates to CASSQTGTAAIYEQYF. J is TRBJ2-7 and V is TRBV7-2; TRBD1 agrees at 7 bases. V was clipped by 5 bases and J by 3 bases; unmatched bases: 13. CDR3 length: 16 amino acids. Looked up from germline, CDR1 is SGHTA and CDR2 is FQGNSA.

The chain has TRBV7-8 and TRBJ1-2, with a tentative D call TRBD1 (6 bases). The CDR3 length is 13 residues. V lost 5 bases to trimming and J lost 8 bases, with 15 bases between them. CDR1 and CDR2 from the germline V gene are SGHVS and FQNEAQ. DNA for the CDR3: TGTGCCAGCAGCCCGGGGGGGGCCAGCGGCTACACCTTC. It yields the protein CASSPGGASGYTF.

CDR3 nucleotides: TGTGCCAGTAATAGGGGACAGAATTACAATGAGCAGTTCTTC. Translating gives CASNRGQNYNEQFF. This chain joins TRBV19 and TRBJ2-1; 7 nucleotides align to TRBD1. V was pared by 7 bases and J by 4 bases, with 7 bases of the junction left unmatched. Germline V gene lookup returns CDR1 LNHDA and CDR2 SQIVND (reference sequence). CDR3 length equals 14 residues.

The V and J genes are TRBV30 and TRBJ2-7, with 7 bases fitting TRBD1. The CDR3 spans 13 residues. Trimming removed 5 bases from V and 2 bases from J; junction bases left unmatched: 6. CDR1 is GTSNPN and CDR2 is SVGIG in the germline V gene (reference sequence). In DNA, the CDR3 is TGTGCCTGGGGACCCGACAGGGCCTACGAGCAGTACTTC. Amino acids: CAWGPDRAYEQYF.

The chain is built from TRBV7-9 and TRBJ1-1; D is unresolved. The CDR3 is 13 residues long. The V end was cut by 5 bases, the J end by 3 bases, with 10 bases between. Germline V CDR1 and CDR2: SEHNR, FQNEAQ (reference sequence). CDR3 bases: TGTGCCAGCAGCCCGGGGTTACACACTGAAGCTTTCTTT. It yields the protein CASSPGLHTEAFF.

This chain connects TRBV2 to TRBJ1-1, with a tentative D call TRBD1 (6 bases). Trimming cost V 8 bases and J 4 bases, with 17 bases left between them. The CDR3 runs 14 residues. CDR1 is SNHLY and CDR2 is FYNNEI in the germline V gene. CDR3 protein: CASEGRGSRTEAFF. CDR3 coding DNA: TGTGCCAGCGAGGGAAGGGGGAGCCGCACTGAAGCTTTCTTT.

The J gene is TRBJ1-6, the V gene TRBV5-5; 10 bases map to TRBD1. J was trimmed by 4 bases and V by 3 bases; bases with no gene match: 1. The CDR3 is 15 residues long. Per germline, CDR1 SGHKS and CDR2 YYEKEE (reference sequence). CDR3 in amino acids: CASSSGQGYNSPLHF. The CDR3 DNA reads TGTGCCAGCAGCTCGGGACAGGGGTATAATTCACCCCTCCACTTT.

The chain links TRBV5-4 to TRBJ2-1; TRBD2 aligns across 8 bases. Germline V gives CDR1 SGHNT, CDR2 YYREEE (reference sequence). Trimming removed 3 bases from V and 1 base from J; junction bases left unmatched: 9. CDR3 length: 17 residues. This chain's CDR3 is CASSSSASGSSYNEQFF. CDR3 sequence (DNA): TGTGCCAGCAGCTCAAGCGCCAGCGGGAGTTCCTACAATGAGCAGTTCTTC.

In DNA, the CDR3 is TGTGCCAGCAGTGAGTACCGCTACTCTGGAAACACCATATATTTT. As protein: CASSEYRYSGNTIYF. The rearrangement uses TRBV2 and TRBJ1-3; D gene ambiguous. The CDR3 runs to 15 residues. V lost 3 bases and J 0 bases, leaving 9 bases between the germline ends. Germline V gives CDR1 SNHLY, CDR2 FYNNEI.